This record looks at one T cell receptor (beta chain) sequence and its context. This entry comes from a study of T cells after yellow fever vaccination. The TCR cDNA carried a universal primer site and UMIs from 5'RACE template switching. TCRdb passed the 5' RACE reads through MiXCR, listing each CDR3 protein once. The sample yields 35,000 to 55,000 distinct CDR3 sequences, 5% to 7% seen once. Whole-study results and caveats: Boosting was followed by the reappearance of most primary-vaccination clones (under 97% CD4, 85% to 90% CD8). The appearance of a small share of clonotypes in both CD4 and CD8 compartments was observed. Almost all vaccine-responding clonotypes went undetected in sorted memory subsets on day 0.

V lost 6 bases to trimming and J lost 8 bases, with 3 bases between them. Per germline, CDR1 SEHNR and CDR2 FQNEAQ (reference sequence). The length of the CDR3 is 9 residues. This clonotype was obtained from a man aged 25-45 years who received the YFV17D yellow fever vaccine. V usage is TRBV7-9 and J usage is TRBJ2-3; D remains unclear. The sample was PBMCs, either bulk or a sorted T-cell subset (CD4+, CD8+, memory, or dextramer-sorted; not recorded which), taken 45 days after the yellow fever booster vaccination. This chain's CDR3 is CASSGTQYF. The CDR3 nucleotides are TGTGCCAGCAGTGGTACGCAGTATTTT.